A selection of T cell receptor beta chains follows, all from one sample in a study of cytomegalovirus exposure and HLA in healthy donors. Clones were read by immunoSEQ multiplex PCR, and TCRdb kept only the in-frame ones, dropping some. The top ten clones hold approximately 3% of a sample with about 96,000 clones, around 80% of them seen once. Sequencing was carried out using PBMCs. The receptors stem from a man aged 30-40 years in good health and CMV-seronegative. Both conserved end residues are part of each CDR3. A D gene is named only where the DNA matches it firmly. Not all rows give a size; the values are once, few, many and, for expanded clones, a class.

clone size | J gene | V gene | D gene | CDR3 protein | CDR3 DNA
- | TRBJ1-2 | TRBV7-9 | TRBD1 | CASRSLDRVILDYGYTF | TGTGCCAGCAGGTCTCTTGACAGGGTGATTCTGGACTATGGCTACACCTTC
- | TRBJ1-1 | TRBV28 | - | CASSPSTHTEAFF | TGTGCCAGCAGTCCCTCAACTCACACTGAAGCTTTCTTT
- | TRBJ1-5 | TRBV6-1 | - | CASSENPGGPNQPQHF | TGTGCCAGCAGTGAAAATCCCGGGGGTCCTAATCAGCCCCAGCATTTT
- | TRBJ1-3 | TRBV19 | - | CASSTGQLPGNTIYF | TGTGCCAGTAGTACTGGACAGCTTCCTGGAAACACCATATATTTT
- | TRBJ1-2 | TRBV11-2 | TRBD1 | CASSSPRQGGHGYTF | TGTGCCAGCAGCTCGCCCAGACAGGGAGGACATGGCTACACCTTC
- | TRBJ1-1 | TRBV14 | TRBD1 | CASSLLGTGDEAFF | TGTGCCAGCAGTCTTCTCGGGACAGGGGATGAAGCTTTCTTT
- | TRBJ2-7 | TRBV5-1 | TRBD1 | CASRARDSSYEQYF | TGCGCCAGCAGGGCCCGGGACAGCTCCTACGAGCAGTACTTC
- | TRBJ2-1 | TRBV14 | TRBD2 | CASSQSGSEQFF | TGTGCCAGCAGCCAAAGCGGGAGTGAGCAGTTCTTC
- | TRBJ1-5 | TRBV4-1 | - | CASSQDFQDSSYSNQPQHF | TGCGCCAGCAGCCAAGATTTTCAGGACAGCTCGTATAGCAATCAGCCCCAGCATTTT
- | TRBJ1-3 | TRBV7-9 | - | CASSLEDWSSGNTIYF | TGTGCCAGCAGCTTAGAGGATTGGAGCTCTGGAAACACCATATATTTT
- | TRBJ1-4 | TRBV2 | - | CASSEGAQGGEKLFF | TGTGCCAGCAGTGAAGGTGCACAGGGCGGCGAAAAACTGTTTTTT
few | TRBJ1-2 | TRBV28 | - | CASSFRGYGYTF | TGTGCCAGCAGTTTTAGGGGCTATGGCTACACCTTC
- | TRBJ2-5 | TRBV6-5 | - | CASSYQGTLETQYF | TGTGCCAGCAGTTATCAGGGGACGTTAGAGACCCAGTACTTC
- | TRBJ1-2 | TRBV10-3 | TRBD1 | CAISGATGANYGYTF | TGTGCCATCAGTGGGGCGACAGGGGCCAACTATGGCTACACCTTC
- | TRBJ1-1 | TRBV30 | - | CAWSLQGNTEAFF | TGTGCCTGGAGTCTACAGGGGAACACTGAAGCTTTCTTT
- | TRBJ2-7 | TRBV5-6 | - | CASSLFGEKSYEQYF | TGTGCCAGCAGCTTGTTCGGGGAAAAGTCCTACGAGCAGTACTTC
- | TRBJ2-2 | TRBV5-1 | - | CASSLGTDINTGELFF | TGCGCCAGCAGCTTGGGGACAGACATAAACACCGGGGAGCTGTTTTTT
few | TRBJ2-7 | TRBV7-3 | - | CASSPSYEQYF | TGTGCCAGCAGCCCATCCTACGAGCAGTACTTC
once | TRBJ1-2 | TRBV30 | - | CAWSVIIEGGYTF | TGTGCCTGGAGTGTAATTATCGAGGGTGGCTACACCTTC
- | TRBJ2-7 | TRBV27 | - | CASSPNSAYEQYF | TGTGCCAGCAGTCCGAATTCGGCCTACGAGCAGTACTTC
- | TRBJ1-1 | TRBV7-9 | - | CASSPRPGVDTEAFF | TGTGCCAGCAGCCCGCGACCGGGAGTCGACACTGAAGCTTTCTTT
few | TRBJ1-6 | TRBV5-1 | TRBD1 | CASSAGTGDSPLHF | TGCGCCAGCAGCGCCGGGACAGGGGATTCACCCCTCCACTTT
few | TRBJ2-3 | TRBV7-9 | - | CASSLEVGAVPGDTQYF | TGTGCCAGCAGCTTAGAAGTTGGGGCAGTCCCAGGGGATACGCAGTATTTT
- | TRBJ1-2 | TRBV6-5 | - | CASSFLREYGYTF | TGTGCCAGCAGTTTCCTACGAGAATATGGCTACACCTTC
- | TRBJ1-6 | TRBV6-5 | - | CASRTDSYNSPLHF | TGTGCCAGCAGGACAGACTCCTATAATTCACCCCTCCACTTT
- | TRBJ2-2 | TRBV18 | - | CASSQSETGELFF | TGTGCCAGCTCCCAGAGCGAGACCGGGGAGCTGTTTTTT
- | TRBJ1-4 | TRBV11-2 | - | CASSPGTSTGGEKLFF | TGTGCCAGCAGCCCAGGGACTTCGACGGGAGGTGAAAAACTGTTTTTT
- | TRBJ1-2 | TRBV10-3 | TRBD1 | CAIRGTGSDYGYTF | TGTGCCATCAGAGGGACAGGGTCCGACTATGGCTACACCTTC
- | TRBJ1-2 | TRBV2 | - | CASSEVQTTIRGYTF | TGTGCCAGCAGTGAGGTACAGACTACTATTCGGGGCTACACCTTC
once | TRBJ2-7 | TRBV15 | - | CATSPRGATYEQYF | TGTGCCACCAGCCCCCGGGGGGCTACCTACGAGCAGTACTTC
- | TRBJ1-1 | TRBV9 | - | CASSVGTANTEAFF | TGTGCCAGCAGCGTAGGGACAGCGAACACTGAAGCTTTCTTT
few | TRBJ1-2 | TRBV5-1 | - | CASSLTVANYGYTF | TGCGCCAGCAGCCTGACAGTAGCTAACTATGGCTACACCTTC
once | TRBJ2-3 | TRBV7-7 | - | CASSLAAGGTDTQYF | TGTGCCAGCAGCTTAGCCGCAGGGGGCACAGATACGCAGTATTTT
- | TRBJ1-1 | TRBV28 | - | CASNGTPNTEAFF | TGTGCCAGCAACGGGACACCCAACACTGAAGCTTTCTTT
- | TRBJ1-5 | TRBV5-4 | TRBD1 | CASSLQGTGPNQPQHF | TGTGCCAGCAGCTTACAAGGGACAGGGCCAAATCAGCCCCAGCATTTT
- | TRBJ2-5 | TRBV6-5 | TRBD2 | CASSYQAGEETQYF | TGTGCCAGCAGTTACCAGGCGGGGGAAGAGACCCAGTACTTC
- | TRBJ2-7 | TRBV6-6 | - | CASSDTLGGHEQYF | TGTGCCAGCAGTGATACGCTTGGGGGCCACGAGCAGTACTTC
once | TRBJ1-1 | TRBV5-1 | - | CASSSIGGGVLEAFF | TGCGCCAGCAGCTCAATCGGGGGGGGCGTACTTGAAGCTTTCTTT
- | TRBJ2-7 | TRBV13 | TRBD1 | CASSPRDRVYEQYF | TGTGCCAGCAGCCCCCGGGACAGGGTGTACGAGCAGTACTTC
- | TRBJ1-2 | TRBV2 | - | CASSGSTPSGGYTF | TGTGCCAGCAGTGGTTCAACTCCATCGGGTGGCTACACCTTC